The 9 T cell receptor beta chains listed next were all sequenced from one sample in a study of blood T cell repertoires in COVID-19. Assay used: immunoSEQ multiplex PCR; TCRdb lists only in-frame clones, some missing. Of about 190,000 clones in the sample, 84% were seen once. Sequenced material: PBMCs or T cells enriched from blood (not recorded which). Receptor source: a woman aged 25 to 45 who had been exposed to COVID-19.

This rearrangement joins TRBV6-1 to TRBJ2-5; 8 bases are a match to TRBD1. The CDR3 spans 17 residues. Losses at the gene ends were 1 base for V and 7 bases for J; bases not matched to a gene: 14. In germline, CDR1 is MNHNS, CDR2 SASEGT. The CDR3 bases are TGTGCCAGCAGTGAAGGGTTTATAGGGACAGGTTTAGGGACCCAGTACTTC. Its protein is CASSEGFIGTGLGTQYF.

J is TRBJ2-5 and V is TRBV5-1; 8 positions agree with TRBD2. The CDR3 is 15 residues long. V gave up 0 bases and J gave up 5 bases; unmatched junction bases: 6. Germline V lookup: CDR1 SGHRS, CDR2 YFSETQ. In DNA form, the CDR3 reads TGCGCCAGCAGCTTGGCGGGGGGGCATGGGGAGACCCAGTACTTC. It encodes CASSLAGGHGETQYF.

This clone was seen a handful of times. The chain uses TRBV11-2 and TRBJ1-3; 7 bases fit TRBD1. Germline V lookup: CDR1 SGHAT, CDR2 FQNNGV. V shed 4 bases, J shed 0 bases, and the junction held 3 bases outside the gene matches. CDR3 length: 15 amino acids. The CDR3 region is CASSWGQLSGNTIYF. The CDR3 bases are TGTGCCAGCAGCTGGGGACAGCTCTCTGGAAACACCATATATTTT.

This chain connects TRBV29-1 to TRBJ1-2; D remains unclear. Germline V gene data show CDR1 as SQVTM and CDR2 as ANQGSEA. V lost 6 bases to trimming and J lost 2 bases, with 16 bases between them. CDR3 length: 14 amino acids. CDR3 DNA: TGCAGCGTCGGCCCTTTGGCAGGAAACTATGGCTACACCTTC. This codes for CSVGPLAGNYGYTF. Variable domain in full (rest from reference TRBV29-1 and TRBJ1-2): SAVISQKPSRDICQRGTSLTIQCQVDSQVTMMFWYRQQPGQSLTLIATANQGSEATYESGFVIDKFPISRPNLTFSTLTVSNMSPEDSSIYLCSVGPLAGNYGYTFGSGTRLTVV.

The chain links TRBV6-2 or TRBV6-3 to TRBJ1-1; D is perhaps TRBD1 (5 bases). The length of the CDR3 is 14 residues. Trimming left V 2 bases short and J 5 bases short, with 12 bases between. The germline V gene encodes CDR1 MNHEY and CDR2 SVGEGT. DNA for the CDR3: TGTGCCAGCAGTTACGATGGGGGAGGGACTGAAGCTTTCTTT. This codes for CASSYDGGGTEAFF.

This clone was detected only once. The chain joins TRBV12-3 or TRBV12-4 to TRBJ1-2, with D unclear. Trimming removed 7 bases from V and 3 bases from J, with 9 bases in between. The CDR3 totals 12 residues. CDR3 protein: CASKTRDYGYTF. The CDR3 DNA is TGTGCCAGCAAGACGCGGGACTATGGCTACACCTTC.

CDR3 protein: CASSSGDREYTEAFF. As DNA, the CDR3 is TGCGCCAGCAGCTCTGGAGACAGGGAGTACACTGAAGCTTTCTTT. The genes are TRBV5-1 and TRBJ1-1; 7 positions agree with TRBD1. The CDR3 runs 15 residues. The germline CDR1 and CDR2 sequences are SGHRS and YFSETQ. The V and J ends lost 3 bases and 3 bases, in that order; junction bases with no gene match: 8.

CDR3 DNA: TGTGCCAGCAGCCCCCCTGTTACAGATACGCAGTATTTT. Amino acid sequence: CASSPPVTDTQYF. V and J are TRBV7-2 and TRBJ2-3; D uncertain. The germline V and J ends were trimmed by 5 bases and 3 bases, with 9 bases remaining between them. CDR1 SGHTA and CDR2 FQGNSA come from the germline V gene. This CDR3 contains 13 residues.

V and J are TRBV2 and TRBJ1-1; D remains ambiguous. Trimming cost V 3 bases and J 7 bases, with 9 bases left between them. The CDR3 consists of 12 residues. Germline V gene sequence: CDR1 SNHLY, CDR2 FYNNEI. The CDR3 region has the DNA TGTGCCAGCAGTGAGGAGGTTAGTGAAGCTTTCTTT. Residues: CASSEEVSEAFF.